These 21 T cell receptor beta chains originate from one sample sequenced in a study of control samples from healthy donors and cancer patients. Sequencing was performed with immunoSEQ multiplex PCR; in TCRdb, only in-frame clones are kept and a portion is missing. This sample has 70,000 to 75,000 clones, with 89% found just once. What was sequenced was PBMCs. These receptor sequences come from a man aged 55 to 69 with lung cancer.

V gene TRBV6-5 combines with J gene TRBJ1-2; D perhaps matches TRBD1 (5 bases). The CDR3 contains 12 residues. Between the trimmed V and J ends, which lost 4 bases and 5 bases, there was a span of 8 bases. Germline V gene sequence: CDR1 MNHEY, CDR2 SVGAGI. This CDR3 is CASSSTDYGYTF. CDR3 coding DNA: TGTGCCAGCAGTTCGACAGATTATGGCTACACCTTC.

About this clone itself: This sample also contains other DNA sequences that code for the same CDR3. V and J are TRBV5-1 and TRBJ1-4; D uncertain. Germline CDR1 SGHRS, CDR2 YFSETQ. CDR3 length equals 15 residues. The V gene lost 5 bases and the J gene lost 7 bases, with 18 bases spanning the gap. The CDR3 bases are TGCGCCAGCAGTGCGGCGGCGTCTGCTTCTGAAAAACTGTTTTTT. Translation gives CASSAAASASEKLFF. Using reference TRBV5-1 and TRBJ1-4 for the parts outside the CDR3, the full variable domain is KAGVTQTPRYLIKTRGQQVTLSCSPISGHRSVSWYQQTPGQGLQFLFEYFSETQRNKGNFPGRFSGRQFSNSRSEMNVSTLELGDSALYLCASSAAASASEKLFFGSGTQLSVL.

The sample holds a few counts of this clone. The chain joins TRBV5-5 to TRBJ1-6, with a possible D match to TRBD1 (5 bases). V gave up 6 bases and J gave up 7 bases, with 20 bases separating them. Germline-derived CDR1 and CDR2 are SGHKS and YYEKEE (reference sequence). The CDR3 is made up of 16 amino acids. The CDR3 DNA reads as TGTGCCAGCAACGACGAAGACAGTGGCTGGAATTCACCCCTCCACTTT. Protein sequence: CASNDEDSGWNSPLHF. The full variable domain, completed using reference TRBV5-5 and TRBJ1-6, is DAGVTQSPTHLIKTRGQQVTLRCSPISGHKSVSWYQQVLGQGPQFIFQYYEKEERGRGNFPDRFSARQFPNYSSELNVNALLLGDSALYLCASNDEDSGWNSPLHFGNGTRLTVT.

The chain couples TRBV10-3 to TRBJ1-5, with D unresolved. Trimming took off 3 bases at V and 5 bases at J, with 11 bases between the two ends. The CDR3 spans 14 residues. The germline gives CDR1 ENHRY, CDR2 SYGVKD. CDR3 protein: CAISDRLIDQPQHF. The CDR3, as DNA: TGTGCCATCAGTGACCGACTGATAGATCAGCCCCAGCATTTT.

V is TRBV3-1 (or the pseudogene TRBV3-2) and J is TRBJ2-3; D remains unclear. CDR3 length equals 14 residues. The ends were cut back, 0 bases at V and 6 bases at J, with 10 bases in the middle. Germline loops: CDR1 LGHDT, CDR2 YNNKEL (reference sequence). The DNA of the CDR3 is TGTGCCAGCAGCCAAGATCTCGCGTCCGATACGCAGTATTTT. It is translated as CASSQDLASDTQYF.

The chain combines TRBV23-1 with TRBJ1-3, with a tentative D call TRBD1 (5 bases). Being an ORF, TRBV23-1 has a function that is uncertain. The CDR3 loop spans 16 amino acids. V was clipped by 0 bases and J by 0 bases, with 9 bases between them. Written as DNA, the CDR3 is TGCGCCAGCAGTCAATCGGAGGGGATCTCTGGAAACACCATATATTTT. Protein product: CASSQSEGISGNTIYF.

The chain carries TRBV5-4 and TRBJ2-3; D may be TRBD1 or TRBD2 (6 bases each). Germline loops: CDR1 SGHNT, CDR2 YYREEE (reference sequence). The CDR3 spans 16 residues. V was shortened by 5 bases and J by 4 bases, with 20 bases between the two germline ends. The CDR3 DNA sequence: TGTGCCAGCAGTACTGGTGATTGGGGGGCCGCAGATACGCAGTATTTT. It encodes CASSTGDWGAADTQYF.

The rearrangement links TRBV3-1 (or the pseudogene TRBV3-2) to TRBJ2-4; 9 bases align to TRBD2. Germline lookup yields CDR1 LGHDT and CDR2 YNNKEL (reference sequence). The CDR3 loop spans 19 amino acids. V shed 0 bases and J 2 bases; nucleotides not matched to a gene: 11. The CDR3 bases are TGTGCCAGCAGCCAAGATAGGCGGGGGGGCCTGGGGACCAAAAACATTCAGTACTTC. It encodes CASSQDRRGGLGTKNIQYF.

This clone came up a few times. The chain links TRBV5-1 to TRBJ2-5; 9 nucleotides align to TRBD1. CDR1 is SGHRS and CDR2 is YFSETQ in the germline V gene. The J segment lost 4 bases and the V segment lost 4 bases, leaving 5 bases of the junction unmatched. The CDR3 runs to 14 residues. The chain's CDR3 is CASSRGTGRETQYF. The CDR3 nucleotides are TGCGCCAGCAGCCGCGGGACAGGGAGAGAGACCCAGTACTTC.

The chain couples TRBV6-5 to TRBJ1-2; 9 bases are shared with TRBD1. The germline gives CDR1 MNHEY, CDR2 SVGAGI. The J segment lost 8 bases and the V segment lost 6 bases, leaving 7 bases of the junction unmatched. CDR3 length: 13 residues. The CDR3: CASRATGGGGYTF. DNA of the CDR3: TGTGCCAGCAGAGCTACAGGGGGCGGGGGCTACACCTTC.

This chain connects TRBV2 to TRBJ2-7; D is perhaps TRBD1 (5 bases). The CDR3 is made up of 14 amino acids. Trimming took 2 bases from V and 0 from J, leaving 8 bases between them. Germline loops: CDR1 SNHLY, CDR2 FYNNEI. The CDR3: CASSEIQGSYEQYF. The CDR3 DNA sequence: TGTGCCAGCAGTGAAATCCAGGGCTCCTACGAGCAGTACTTC.

This chain's CDR3 is CASSLAGARNTEAFF. The CDR3 DNA follows: TGTGCCAGCAGCTTGGCCGGGGCCCGTAACACTGAAGCTTTCTTT. V and J are TRBV5-4 and TRBJ1-1; D perhaps matches TRBD1 (5 bases). V lost 0 bases to trimming and J lost 2 bases, with 11 bases between them. Germline V lookup: CDR1 SGHNT, CDR2 YYREEE (reference sequence). The CDR3 has 15 amino acids.

This chain links TRBV15 with TRBJ2-5; TRBD1 matches at 7 bases. The CDR3 is made up of 14 amino acids. Germline V gene lookup returns CDR1 LNHNV and CDR2 YYDKDF (reference sequence). The J segment lost 4 bases and the V segment lost 8 bases, leaving 10 bases of the junction unmatched. The CDR3 reads CATRARGPRETQYF. DNA of the CDR3: TGTGCCACCCGGGCAAGGGGGCCCAGAGAGACCCAGTACTTC. Full variable domain (outside the CDR3, taken from reference TRBV15 and TRBJ2-5): DAMVIQNPRYQVTQFGKPVTLSCSQTLNHNVMYWYQQKSSQAPKLLFHYYDKDFNNEADTPDNFQSRRPNTSFCFLDIRSPGLGDTAMYLCATRARGPRETQYFGPGTRLLVL.

The V and J genes are TRBV6-5 and TRBJ1-2; possible D gene TRBD1, 6 bases. This CDR3 comprises 15 residues. Germline V gene sequence: CDR1 MNHEY, CDR2 SVGAGI. Deletions cut 0 bases from V and 3 bases from J, with 11 bases between. Here the CDR3 DNA reads TGTGCCAGCAGTTACTCGGGCAGGGGCGACTATGGCTACACCTTC. Translated: CASSYSGRGDYGYTF.

This chain joins TRBV6-1 and TRBJ1-5, with TRBD1 matching 10 bases. J gave up 5 bases and V 1 base, and 11 bases lay outside the gene matches. CDR1 and CDR2 (germline): MNHNS, SASEGT. This CDR3 contains 18 residues. CDR3: CASSEGVGSGTGDQPQHF. Written as DNA, the CDR3 is TGTGCCAGCAGTGAAGGGGTAGGGAGCGGGACAGGGGATCAGCCCCAGCATTTT.

The chain links TRBV10-3 to TRBJ2-2; 9 bases map to TRBD1. The junction had 16 bases not matched to a gene; V was cut back by 3 bases and J by 8 bases. This CDR3 has 18 residues. Looked up from germline, CDR1 is ENHRY and CDR2 is SYGVKD. DNA of the CDR3: TGTGCCATCAGTGACGATCAACAGGGGGCCCAGGGGGCTGGGGAGCTGTTTTTT. Translated, it gives CAISDDQQGAQGAGELFF.

The chain is built from TRBV9 and TRBJ1-3, with a possible D match to TRBD1 (5 bases). Germline values: CDR1 SGDLS, CDR2 YYNGEE. This CDR3 has 14 residues. V was trimmed by 3 bases and J by 0 bases, leaving 7 bases between them. The CDR3 region has the DNA TGTGCCAGCAGCGGACAGATCTCTGGAAACACCATATATTTT. This encodes CASSGQISGNTIYF. The full variable domain, its missing parts supplied by reference TRBV9 and TRBJ1-3, is DSGVTQTPKHLITATGQRVTLRCSPRSGDLSVYWYQQSLDQGLQFLIQYYNGEERAKGNILERFSAQQFPDLHSELNLSSLELGDSALYFCASSGQISGNTIYFGEGSWLTVV.

V usage is TRBV5-1 and J usage is TRBJ1-1; D call uncertain. CDR1 and CDR2 from the germline V gene are SGHRS and YFSETQ. The CDR3 runs to 14 residues. V lost 6 bases to trimming and J lost 1 base, with 13 bases between them. The CDR3 reads CASNPGQRNTEAFF. CDR3 nucleotides: TGCGCCAGCAACCCCGGCCAGAGGAACACTGAAGCTTTCTTT.

J is TRBJ1-6 and V is TRBV19, with D possibly being TRBD1 (6 bases). Trimming took off 4 bases at V and 7 bases at J, with 11 bases between the two ends. This CDR3 comprises 14 residues. The V gene's germline CDR1 is LNHDA and CDR2 SQIVND (reference sequence). CDR3 amino acids: CASSKGGPNSPLHF. As DNA, the CDR3 is TGTGCCAGTAGTAAGGGGGGCCCAAATTCACCCCTCCACTTT.

This chain joins TRBV18 and TRBJ2-1; tentative D call: TRBD2 (5 bases). Per the germline V gene, CDR1 is KGHSH and CDR2 is LQKENI. The CDR3 has 17 residues. Trimming stripped 3 bases from V and 2 bases from J, with 17 bases between. CDR3 DNA sequence: TGTGCCAGCTCACCCGGGCAGCCAGAGGGTCCCTACAATGAGCAGTTCTTC. It encodes CASSPGQPEGPYNEQFF.

The rearrangement uses TRBV3-1 (or the pseudogene TRBV3-2) and TRBJ2-3; a possible D gene is TRBD1 (5 bases). The V gene's germline CDR1 is LGHDT and CDR2 YNNKEL (reference sequence). V was shortened by 4 bases and J by 4 bases, with 12 bases between the two germline ends. The CDR3 covers 14 residues. CDR3 loop: CASSLPARADTQYF. CDR3 nucleotides: TGTGCCAGCAGCCTCCCGGCCAGGGCAGATACGCAGTATTTT.